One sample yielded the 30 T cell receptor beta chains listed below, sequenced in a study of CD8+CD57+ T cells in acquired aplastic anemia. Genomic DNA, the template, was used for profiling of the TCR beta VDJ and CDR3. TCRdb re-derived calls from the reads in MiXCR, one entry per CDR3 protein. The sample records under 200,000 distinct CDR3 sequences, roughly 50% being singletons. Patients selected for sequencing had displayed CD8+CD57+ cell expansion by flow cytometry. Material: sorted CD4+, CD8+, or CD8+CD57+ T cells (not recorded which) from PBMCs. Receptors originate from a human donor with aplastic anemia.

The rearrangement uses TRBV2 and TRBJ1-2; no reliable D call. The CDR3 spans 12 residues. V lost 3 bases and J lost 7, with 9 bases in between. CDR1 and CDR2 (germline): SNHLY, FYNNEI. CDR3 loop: CASSDPGFGYTF. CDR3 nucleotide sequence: TGTGCCAGCAGTGACCCGGGGTTTGGCTACACCTTC.

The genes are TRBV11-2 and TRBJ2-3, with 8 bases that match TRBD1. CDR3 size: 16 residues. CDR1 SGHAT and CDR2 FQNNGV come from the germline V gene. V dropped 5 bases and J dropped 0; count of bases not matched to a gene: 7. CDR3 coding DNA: TGTGCCAGCAGCCCCGACAGGGGCCCTAGCACAGATACGCAGTATTTT. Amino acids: CASSPDRGPSTDTQYF.

CDR3 sequence reads: CSVEDRASGITEQYF. DNA for the CDR3: TGCAGCGTTGAAGATCGGGCTAGCGGTATAACCGAGCAGTACTTC. This chain uses TRBV29-1 with TRBJ2-7; the match to TRBD2 covers 7 bases. This CDR3 region has 15 residues. The V segment lost 0 bases and the J segment 6 bases; nucleotides outside the gene matches: 11. The germline gives CDR1 SQVTM, CDR2 ANQGSEA.

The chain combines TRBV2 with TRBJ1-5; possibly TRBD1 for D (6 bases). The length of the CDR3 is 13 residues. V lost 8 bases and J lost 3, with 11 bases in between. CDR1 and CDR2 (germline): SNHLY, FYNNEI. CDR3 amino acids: CASRGQNNQPQHF. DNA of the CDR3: TGTGCCAGCCGTGGACAGAACAATCAGCCCCAGCATTTT.

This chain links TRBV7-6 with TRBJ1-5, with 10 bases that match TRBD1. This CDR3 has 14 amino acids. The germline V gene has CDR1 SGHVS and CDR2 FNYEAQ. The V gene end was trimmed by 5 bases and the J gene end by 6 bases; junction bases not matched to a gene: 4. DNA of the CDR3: TGTGCCAGCAGCCCAGGACAGGGGGTTCAGCCCCAGCATTTT. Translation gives CASSPGQGVQPQHF.

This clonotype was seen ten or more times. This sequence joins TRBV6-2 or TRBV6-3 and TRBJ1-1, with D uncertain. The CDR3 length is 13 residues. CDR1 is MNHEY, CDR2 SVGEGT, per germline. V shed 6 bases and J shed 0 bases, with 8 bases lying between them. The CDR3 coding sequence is TGTGCCAGCAGCCACAAAATGAACACTGAAGCTTTCTTT. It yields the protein CASSHKMNTEAFF.

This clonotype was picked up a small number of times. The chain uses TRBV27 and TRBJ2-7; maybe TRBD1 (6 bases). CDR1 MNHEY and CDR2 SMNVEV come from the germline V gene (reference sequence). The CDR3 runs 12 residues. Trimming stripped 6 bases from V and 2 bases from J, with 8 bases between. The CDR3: CASRTGAYEQYF. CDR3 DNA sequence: TGTGCCAGCAGGACAGGAGCCTACGAGCAGTACTTC.

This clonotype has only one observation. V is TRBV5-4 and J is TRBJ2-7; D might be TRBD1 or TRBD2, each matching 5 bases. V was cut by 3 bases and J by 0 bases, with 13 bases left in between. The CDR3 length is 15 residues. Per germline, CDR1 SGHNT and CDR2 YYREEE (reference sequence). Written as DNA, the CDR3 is TGTGCCAGCAGCTGGGACGGCTCGAGCTCCTACGAGCAGTACTTC. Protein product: CASSWDGSSSYEQYF.

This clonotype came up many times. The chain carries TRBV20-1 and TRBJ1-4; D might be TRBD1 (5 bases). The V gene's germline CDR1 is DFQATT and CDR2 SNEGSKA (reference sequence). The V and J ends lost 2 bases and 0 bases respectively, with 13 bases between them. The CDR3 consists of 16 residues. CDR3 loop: CSARPGEWATNEKLFF. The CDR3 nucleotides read TGCAGTGCTAGACCGGGGGAGTGGGCAACTAATGAAAAACTGTTTTTT.

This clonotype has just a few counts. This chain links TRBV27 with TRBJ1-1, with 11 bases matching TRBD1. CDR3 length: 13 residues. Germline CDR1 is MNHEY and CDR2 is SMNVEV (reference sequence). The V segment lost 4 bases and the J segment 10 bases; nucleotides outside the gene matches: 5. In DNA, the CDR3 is TGTGCCAGCAGTTACGGACAGGGGGCGTCAGCTTTCTTT. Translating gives CASSYGQGASAFF.

This chain's CDR3 is CASGPGTYEQYF. The DNA of the CDR3 is TGTGCCAGCGGACCGGGGACCTACGAGCAGTACTTC. J is TRBJ2-7 and V is TRBV12-3 or TRBV12-4; D might be TRBD2 (5 bases). CDR3 length equals 12 residues. V dropped 8 bases and J dropped 2 bases, with 10 bases sitting between them.

DNA for the CDR3: TGTGCCATCAGTGAGTCTTCTAAGGTTAACTCCTATAATTCACCCCTCCACTTT. Translation gives CAISESSKVNSYNSPLHF. This rearrangement joins TRBV10-3 to TRBJ1-6; D gene ambiguous. This CDR3 contains 18 residues. Trimming cost V 0 bases and J 0 bases, with 12 bases left between them. Germline values: CDR1 ENHRY, CDR2 SYGVKD.

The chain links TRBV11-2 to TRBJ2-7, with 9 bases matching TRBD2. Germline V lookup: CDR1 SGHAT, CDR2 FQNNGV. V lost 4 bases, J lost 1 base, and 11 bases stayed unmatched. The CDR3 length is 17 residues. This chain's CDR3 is CASSSQTTSGRSYEQYF. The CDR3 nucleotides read TGTGCCAGCAGCTCCCAAACAACTAGCGGGCGGTCCTACGAGCAGTACTTC.

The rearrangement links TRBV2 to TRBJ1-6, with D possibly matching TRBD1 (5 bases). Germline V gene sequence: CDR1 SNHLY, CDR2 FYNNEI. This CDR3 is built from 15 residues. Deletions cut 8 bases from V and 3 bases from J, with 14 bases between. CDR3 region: CASVGGGGYNSPLHF. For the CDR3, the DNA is TGTGCCAGCGTGGGGGGGGGTGGCTATAATTCACCCCTCCACTTT.

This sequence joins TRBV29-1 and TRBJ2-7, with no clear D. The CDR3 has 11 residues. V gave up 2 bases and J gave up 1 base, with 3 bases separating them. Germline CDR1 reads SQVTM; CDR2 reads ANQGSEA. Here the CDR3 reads CSVELSYEQYF. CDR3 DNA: TGCAGCGTTGAATTATCCTACGAGCAGTACTTC.

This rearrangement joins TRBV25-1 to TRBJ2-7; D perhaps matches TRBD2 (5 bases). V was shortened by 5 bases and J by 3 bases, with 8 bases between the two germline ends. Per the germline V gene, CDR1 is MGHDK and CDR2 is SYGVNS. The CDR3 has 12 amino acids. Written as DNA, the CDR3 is TGTGCCAGCAGTTACGCGGGCTACGAGCAGTACTTC. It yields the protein CASSYAGYEQYF.

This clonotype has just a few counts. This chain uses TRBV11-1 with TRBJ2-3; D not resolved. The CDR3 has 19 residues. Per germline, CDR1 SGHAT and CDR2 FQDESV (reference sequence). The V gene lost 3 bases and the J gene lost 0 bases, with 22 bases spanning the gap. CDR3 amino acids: CASSFRRTAFRTSTDTQYF. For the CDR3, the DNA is TGTGCCAGCAGCTTTCGTCGGACGGCCTTCAGGACGAGCACAGATACGCAGTATTTT.

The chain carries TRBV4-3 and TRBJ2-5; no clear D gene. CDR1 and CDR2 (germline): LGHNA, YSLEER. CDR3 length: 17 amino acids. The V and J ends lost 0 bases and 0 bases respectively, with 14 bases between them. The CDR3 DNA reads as TGCGCCAGCAGCCAAGATAGCTACCTAGGGTACCAAGAGACCCAGTACTTC. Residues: CASSQDSYLGYQETQYF.

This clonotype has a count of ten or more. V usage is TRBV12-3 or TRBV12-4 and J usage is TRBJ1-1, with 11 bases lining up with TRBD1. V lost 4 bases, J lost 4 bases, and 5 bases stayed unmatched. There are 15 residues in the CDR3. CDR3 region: CASSSSGTGGTEAFF. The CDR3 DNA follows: TGTGCCAGCAGTTCCTCGGGGACAGGGGGCACTGAAGCTTTCTTT.

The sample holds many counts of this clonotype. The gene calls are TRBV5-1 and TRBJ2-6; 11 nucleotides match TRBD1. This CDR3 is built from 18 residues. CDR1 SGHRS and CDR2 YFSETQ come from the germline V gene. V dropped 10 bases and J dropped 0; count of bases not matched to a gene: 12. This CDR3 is CAGPGQGDPFSGANVLTF. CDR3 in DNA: TGCGCCGGACCGGGACAGGGGGATCCCTTCTCTGGGGCCAACGTCCTGACTTTC.

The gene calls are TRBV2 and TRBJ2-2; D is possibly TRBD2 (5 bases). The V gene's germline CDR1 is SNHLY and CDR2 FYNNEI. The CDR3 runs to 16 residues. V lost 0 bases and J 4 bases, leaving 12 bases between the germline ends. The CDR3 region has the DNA TGTGCCAGCAGTGAAGCGGCGGGCAAGCGCACCGGGGAGCTGTTTTTT. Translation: CASSEAAGKRTGELFF.

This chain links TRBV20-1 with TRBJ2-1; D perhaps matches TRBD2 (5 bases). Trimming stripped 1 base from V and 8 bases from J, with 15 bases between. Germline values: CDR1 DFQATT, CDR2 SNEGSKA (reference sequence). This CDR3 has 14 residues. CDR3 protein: CSARGTGLQDEQFF. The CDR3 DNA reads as TGCAGTGCTAGAGGGACTGGCCTTCAGGATGAGCAGTTCTTC.

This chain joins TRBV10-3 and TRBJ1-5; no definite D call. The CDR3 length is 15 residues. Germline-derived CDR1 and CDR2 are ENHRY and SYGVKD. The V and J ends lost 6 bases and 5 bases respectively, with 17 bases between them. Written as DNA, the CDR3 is TGTGCCATCAGCCCTACTCTAAAAGGAGATCAGCCCCAGCATTTT. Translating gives CAISPTLKGDQPQHF.

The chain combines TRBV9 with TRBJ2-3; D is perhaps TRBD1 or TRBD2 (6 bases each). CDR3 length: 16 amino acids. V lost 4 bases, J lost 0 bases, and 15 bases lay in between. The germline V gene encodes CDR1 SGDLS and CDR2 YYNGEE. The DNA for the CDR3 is TGTGCCAGCAGCCGTTCGGGGGCCCTTAGCACAGATACGCAGTATTTT. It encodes CASSRSGALSTDTQYF.

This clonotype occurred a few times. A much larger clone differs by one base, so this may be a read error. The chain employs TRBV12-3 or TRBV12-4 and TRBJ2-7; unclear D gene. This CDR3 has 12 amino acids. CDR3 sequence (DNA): TGTGCCAGCGGAGTGGCCCTTTACGAGCAGTGCTTC. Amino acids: CASGVALYEQCF.

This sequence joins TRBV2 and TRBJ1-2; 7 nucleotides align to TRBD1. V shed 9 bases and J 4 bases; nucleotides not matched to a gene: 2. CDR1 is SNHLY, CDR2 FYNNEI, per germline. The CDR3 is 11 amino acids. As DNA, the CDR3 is TGTGCCAGAGGGGGCCTCTATGGCTACACCTTC. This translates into CARGGLYGYTF.

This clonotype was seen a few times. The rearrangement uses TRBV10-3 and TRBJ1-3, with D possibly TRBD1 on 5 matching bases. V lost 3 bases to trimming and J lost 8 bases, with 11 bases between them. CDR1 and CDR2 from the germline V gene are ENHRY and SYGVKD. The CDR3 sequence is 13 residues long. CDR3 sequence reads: CAISDDQGYTIYF. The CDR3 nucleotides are TGTGCCATCAGTGACGATCAGGGCTACACCATATATTTT.

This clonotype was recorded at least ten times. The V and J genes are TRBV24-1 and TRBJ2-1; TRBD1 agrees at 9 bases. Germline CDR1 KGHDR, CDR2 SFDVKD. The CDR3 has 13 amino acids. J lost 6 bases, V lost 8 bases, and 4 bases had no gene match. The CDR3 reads CATKDRGTNEQFF. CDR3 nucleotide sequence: TGTGCCACCAAGGACAGGGGTACCAATGAGCAGTTCTTC.

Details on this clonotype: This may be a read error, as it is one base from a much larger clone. CDR3 bases: TGCGCCAGCAGCTTGCATGCGGAAGGGAACAATGAGCAGTTCTTC. Residues: CASSLHAEGNNEQFF. The rearrangement uses TRBV5-1 and TRBJ2-1; unclear D gene. Trimming pared 1 base from V and 5 bases from J, leaving 13 bases between. Germline V lookup: CDR1 SGHRS, CDR2 YFSETQ. The CDR3 has 15 residues.

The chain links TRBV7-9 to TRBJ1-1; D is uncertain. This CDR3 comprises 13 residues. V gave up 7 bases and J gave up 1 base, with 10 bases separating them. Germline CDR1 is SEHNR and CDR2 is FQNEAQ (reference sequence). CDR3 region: CASTTTRNTEAFF. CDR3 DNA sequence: TGTGCCAGCACTACAACCCGGAACACTGAAGCTTTCTTT.